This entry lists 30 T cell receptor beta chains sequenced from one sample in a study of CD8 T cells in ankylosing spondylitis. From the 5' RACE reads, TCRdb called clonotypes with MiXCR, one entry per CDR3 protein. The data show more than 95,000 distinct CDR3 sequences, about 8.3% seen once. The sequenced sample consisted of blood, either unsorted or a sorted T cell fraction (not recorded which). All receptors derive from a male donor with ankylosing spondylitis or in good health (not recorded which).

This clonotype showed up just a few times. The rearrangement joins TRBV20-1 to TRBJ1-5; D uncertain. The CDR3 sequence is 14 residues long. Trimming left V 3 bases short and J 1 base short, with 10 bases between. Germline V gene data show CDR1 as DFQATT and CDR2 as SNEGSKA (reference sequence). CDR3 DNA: TGCAGTGCTAGGGAGGGTAGGAGCAATCAGCCCCAGCATTTT. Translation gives CSAREGRSNQPQHF.

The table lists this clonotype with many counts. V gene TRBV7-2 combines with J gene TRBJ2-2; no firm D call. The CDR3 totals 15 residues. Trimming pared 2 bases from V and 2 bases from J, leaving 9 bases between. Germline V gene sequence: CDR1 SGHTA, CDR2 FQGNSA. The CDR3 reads CASSLSPINTGELFF. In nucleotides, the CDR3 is TGTGCCAGCAGCTTATCCCCAATAAACACCGGGGAGCTGTTTTTT.

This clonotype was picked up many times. CDR3 DNA: TGCAGTGCTAGAGATTCGAGGTCGGCTGTCTACAATGAGCAGTTCTTC. Amino acid sequence: CSARDSRSAVYNEQFF. This sequence joins TRBV20-1 and TRBJ2-1; no clear D gene. The germline V gene encodes CDR1 DFQATT and CDR2 SNEGSKA (reference sequence). There are 16 residues in the CDR3. Between the trimmed V and J ends, which lost 0 bases and 3 bases, there was a span of 15 bases.

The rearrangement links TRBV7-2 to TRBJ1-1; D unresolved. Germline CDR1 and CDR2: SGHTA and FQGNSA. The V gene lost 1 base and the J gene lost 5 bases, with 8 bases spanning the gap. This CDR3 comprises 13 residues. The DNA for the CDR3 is TGTGCCAGCAGCTTAGAGTTCAGAACTGAAGCTTTCTTT. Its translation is CASSLEFRTEAFF.

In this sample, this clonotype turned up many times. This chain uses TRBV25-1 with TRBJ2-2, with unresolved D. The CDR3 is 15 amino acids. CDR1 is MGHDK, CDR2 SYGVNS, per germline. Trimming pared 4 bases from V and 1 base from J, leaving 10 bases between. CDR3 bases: TGTGCCAGCAGTGGATCCTCAGGGAACACCGGGGAGCTGTTTTTT. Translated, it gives CASSGSSGNTGELFF.

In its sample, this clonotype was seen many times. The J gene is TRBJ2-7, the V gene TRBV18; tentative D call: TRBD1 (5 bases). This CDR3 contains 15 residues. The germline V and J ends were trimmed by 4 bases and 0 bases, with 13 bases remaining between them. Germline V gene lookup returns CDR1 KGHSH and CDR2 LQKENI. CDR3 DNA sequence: TGTGCCAGCTCACGGCAAGGGGCGGACTCCTACGAGCAGTACTTC. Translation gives CASSRQGADSYEQYF.

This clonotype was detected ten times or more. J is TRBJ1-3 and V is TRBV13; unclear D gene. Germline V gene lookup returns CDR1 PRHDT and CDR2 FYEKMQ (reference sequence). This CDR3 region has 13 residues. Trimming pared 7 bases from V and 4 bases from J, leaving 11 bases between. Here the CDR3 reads CASTTDIGNTIYF. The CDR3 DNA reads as TGTGCCAGCACTACCGACATCGGAAACACCATATATTTT. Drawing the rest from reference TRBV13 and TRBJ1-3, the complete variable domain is AAGVIQSPRHLIKEKRETATLKCYPIPRHDTVYWYQQGPGQDPQFLISFYEKMQSDKGSIPDRFSAQQFSDYHSELNMSSLELGDSALYFCASTTDIGNTIYFGEGSWLTVV.

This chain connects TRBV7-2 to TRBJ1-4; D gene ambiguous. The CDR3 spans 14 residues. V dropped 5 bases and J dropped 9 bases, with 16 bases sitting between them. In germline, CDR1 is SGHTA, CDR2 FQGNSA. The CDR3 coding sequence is TGTGCCAGCAGCGAGACATCACAACATAAAAAACTGTTTTTT. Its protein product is CASSETSQHKKLFF.

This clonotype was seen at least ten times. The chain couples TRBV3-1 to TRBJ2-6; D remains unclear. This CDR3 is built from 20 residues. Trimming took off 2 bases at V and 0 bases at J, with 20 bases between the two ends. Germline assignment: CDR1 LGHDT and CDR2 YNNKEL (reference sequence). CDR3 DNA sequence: TGTGCCAGCAGCCAAAAGCAAGTTTTTGCTTTCCCCTCTGGGGCCAACGTCCTGACTTTC. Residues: CASSQKQVFAFPSGANVLTF.

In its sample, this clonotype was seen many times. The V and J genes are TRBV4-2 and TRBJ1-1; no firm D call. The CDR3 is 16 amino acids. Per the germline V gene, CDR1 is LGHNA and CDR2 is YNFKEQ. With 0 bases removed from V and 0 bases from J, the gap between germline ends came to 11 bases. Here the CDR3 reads CASSQDLLRMNTEAFF. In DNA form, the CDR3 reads TGTGCCAGCAGCCAAGATCTTCTTCGCATGAACACTGAAGCTTTCTTT.

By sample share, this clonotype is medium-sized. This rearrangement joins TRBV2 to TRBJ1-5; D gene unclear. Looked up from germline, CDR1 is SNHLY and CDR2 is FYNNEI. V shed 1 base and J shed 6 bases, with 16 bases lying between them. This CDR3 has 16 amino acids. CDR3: CASSEVMRLHGQPQHF. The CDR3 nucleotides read TGTGCCAGCAGTGAAGTAATGAGACTCCACGGTCAGCCCCAGCATTTT. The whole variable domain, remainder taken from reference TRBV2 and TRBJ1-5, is EPEVTQTPSHQVTQMGQEVILRCVPISNHLYFYWYRQILGQKVEFLVSFYNNEISEKSEIFDDQFSVERPDGSNFTLKIRSTKLEDSAMYFCASSEVMRLHGQPQHFGDGTRLSIL.

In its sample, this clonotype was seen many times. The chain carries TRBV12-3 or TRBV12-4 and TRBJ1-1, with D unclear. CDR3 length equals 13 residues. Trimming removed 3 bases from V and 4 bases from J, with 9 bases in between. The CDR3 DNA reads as TGTGCCAGCAGTTTCGGCGGGAGCACTGAAGCTTTCTTT. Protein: CASSFGGSTEAFF.

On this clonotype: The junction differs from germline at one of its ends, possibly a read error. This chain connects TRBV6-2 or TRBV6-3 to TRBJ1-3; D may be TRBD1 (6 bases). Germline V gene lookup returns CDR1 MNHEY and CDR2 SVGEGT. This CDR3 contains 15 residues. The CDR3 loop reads CASSSPGQSGNIIYF. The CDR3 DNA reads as TGTGCCAGCAGTTCTCCGGGACAAAGCGGAAACATCATATATTTT.

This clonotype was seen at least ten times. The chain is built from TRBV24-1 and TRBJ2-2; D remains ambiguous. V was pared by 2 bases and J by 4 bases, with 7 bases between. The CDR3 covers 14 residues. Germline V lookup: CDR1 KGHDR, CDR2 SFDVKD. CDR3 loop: CATSDWGPTGELFF. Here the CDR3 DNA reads TGTGCCACCAGTGATTGGGGTCCCACCGGGGAGCTGTTTTTT.

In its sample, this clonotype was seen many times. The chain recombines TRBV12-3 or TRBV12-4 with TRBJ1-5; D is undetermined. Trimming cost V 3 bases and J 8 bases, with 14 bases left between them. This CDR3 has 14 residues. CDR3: CASSFSRVAEPQHF. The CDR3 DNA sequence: TGTGCCAGCAGTTTCTCTCGGGTAGCGGAGCCCCAGCATTTT.

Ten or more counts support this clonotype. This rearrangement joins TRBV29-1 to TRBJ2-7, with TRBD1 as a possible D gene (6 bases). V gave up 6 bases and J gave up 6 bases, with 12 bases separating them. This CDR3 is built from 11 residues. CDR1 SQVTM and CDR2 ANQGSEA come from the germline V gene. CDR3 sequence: CSVGDTTEQYF. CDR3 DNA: TGCAGCGTAGGGGACACAACCGAGCAGTACTTC.

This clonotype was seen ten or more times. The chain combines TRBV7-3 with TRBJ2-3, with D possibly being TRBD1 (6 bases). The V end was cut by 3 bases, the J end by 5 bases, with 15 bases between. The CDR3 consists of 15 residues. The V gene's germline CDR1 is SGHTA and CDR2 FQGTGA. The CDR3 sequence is CASSFRTGNLDTQYF. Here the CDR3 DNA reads TGTGCCAGCAGCTTCCGAACAGGGAACTTAGATACGCAGTATTTT.

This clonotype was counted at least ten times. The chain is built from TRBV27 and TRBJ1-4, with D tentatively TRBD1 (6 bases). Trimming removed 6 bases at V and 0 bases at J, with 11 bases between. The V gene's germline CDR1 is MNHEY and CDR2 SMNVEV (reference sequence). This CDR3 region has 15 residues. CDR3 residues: CASSQQGATNEKLFF. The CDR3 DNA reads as TGTGCCAGCAGCCAACAGGGCGCAACTAATGAAAAACTGTTTTTT.

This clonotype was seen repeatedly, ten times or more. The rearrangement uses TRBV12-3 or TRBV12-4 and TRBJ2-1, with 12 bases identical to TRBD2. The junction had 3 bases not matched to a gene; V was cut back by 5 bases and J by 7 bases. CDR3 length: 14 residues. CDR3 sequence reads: CASSAGLAGNEQFF. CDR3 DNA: TGTGCCAGCAGTGCAGGACTAGCGGGAAATGAGCAGTTCTTC.

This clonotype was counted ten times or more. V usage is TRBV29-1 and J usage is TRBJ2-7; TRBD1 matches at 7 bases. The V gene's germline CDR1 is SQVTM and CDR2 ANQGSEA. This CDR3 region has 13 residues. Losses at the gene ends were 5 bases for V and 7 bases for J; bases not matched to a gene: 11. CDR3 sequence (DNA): TGCAGCGTTAACAGGGGTCCTAGGGGTGAGCAGTACTTC. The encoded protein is CSVNRGPRGEQYF.

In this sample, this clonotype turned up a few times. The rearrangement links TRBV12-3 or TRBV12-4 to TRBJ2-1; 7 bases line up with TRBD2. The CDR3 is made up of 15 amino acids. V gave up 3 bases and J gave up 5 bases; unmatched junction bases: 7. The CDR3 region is CASSFAGVGNNEQFF. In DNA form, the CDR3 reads TGTGCCAGCAGTTTTGCGGGAGTGGGTAACAATGAGCAGTTCTTC.

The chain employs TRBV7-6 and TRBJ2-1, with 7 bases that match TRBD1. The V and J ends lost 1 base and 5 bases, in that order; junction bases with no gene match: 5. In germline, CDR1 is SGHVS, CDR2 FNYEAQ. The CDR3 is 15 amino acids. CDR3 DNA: TGTGCCAGCAGCTTAGGGACAGGACTCCACAATGAGCAGTTCTTC. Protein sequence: CASSLGTGLHNEQFF.

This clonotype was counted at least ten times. DNA of the CDR3: TGTGCCAGCAGCGTGGACAGTATATCCTACGAGCAGTACTTC. Its protein product is CASSVDSISYEQYF. The chain recombines TRBV7-2 with TRBJ2-7; a possible D gene is TRBD1 (6 bases). The CDR3 sequence is 14 residues long. Germline CDR1 SGHTA, CDR2 FQGNSA. The V gene lost 5 bases and the J gene lost 1 base, with 12 bases spanning the gap. The complete variable domain, with remaining parts taken from reference TRBV7-2 and TRBJ2-7, reads GAGVSQSPSNKVTEKGKDVELRCDPISGHTALYWYRQSLGQGLEFLIYFQGNSAPDKSGLPSDRFSAERTGGSVSTLTIQRTQQEDSAVYLCASSVDSISYEQYFGPGTRLTVT.

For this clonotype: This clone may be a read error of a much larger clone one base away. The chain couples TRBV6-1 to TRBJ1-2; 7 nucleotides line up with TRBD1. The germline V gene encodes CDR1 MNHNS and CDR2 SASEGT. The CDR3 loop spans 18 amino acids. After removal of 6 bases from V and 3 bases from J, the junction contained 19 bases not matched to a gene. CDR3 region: CASSPPRDSRRGDYGYTF. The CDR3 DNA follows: TGTGCCAGCAGCCCCCCCCGGGACAGCCGCCGGGGGGACTATGGCTACACCTTC.

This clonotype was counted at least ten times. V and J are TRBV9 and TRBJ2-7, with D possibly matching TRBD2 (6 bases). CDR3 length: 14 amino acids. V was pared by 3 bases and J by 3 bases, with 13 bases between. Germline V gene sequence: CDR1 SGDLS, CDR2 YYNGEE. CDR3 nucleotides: TGTGCCAGCAGCGCCCGGGACTCCCTCTACGAGCAGTACTTC. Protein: CASSARDSLYEQYF.

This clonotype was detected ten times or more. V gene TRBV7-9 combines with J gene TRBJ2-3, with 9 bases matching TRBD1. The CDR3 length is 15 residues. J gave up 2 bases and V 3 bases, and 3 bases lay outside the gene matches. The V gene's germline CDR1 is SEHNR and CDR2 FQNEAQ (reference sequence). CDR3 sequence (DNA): TGTGCCAGCAGCTTGGGGACAGGGTCCACAGATACGCAGTATTTT. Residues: CASSLGTGSTDTQYF.

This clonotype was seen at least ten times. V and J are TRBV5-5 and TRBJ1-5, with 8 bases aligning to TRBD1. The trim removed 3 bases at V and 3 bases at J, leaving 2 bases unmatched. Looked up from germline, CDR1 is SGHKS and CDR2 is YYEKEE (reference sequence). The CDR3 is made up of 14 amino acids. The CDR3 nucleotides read TGTGCCAGCAGCTGGACAGGGAACAATCAGCCCCAGCATTTT. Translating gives CASSWTGNNQPQHF.

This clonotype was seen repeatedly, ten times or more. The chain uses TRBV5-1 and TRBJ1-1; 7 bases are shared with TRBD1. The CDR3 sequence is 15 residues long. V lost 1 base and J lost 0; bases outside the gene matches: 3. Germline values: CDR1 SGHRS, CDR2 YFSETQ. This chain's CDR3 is CASSLNGQVNTEAFF. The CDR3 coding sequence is TGCGCCAGCAGCTTGAACGGACAGGTGAACACTGAAGCTTTCTTT.

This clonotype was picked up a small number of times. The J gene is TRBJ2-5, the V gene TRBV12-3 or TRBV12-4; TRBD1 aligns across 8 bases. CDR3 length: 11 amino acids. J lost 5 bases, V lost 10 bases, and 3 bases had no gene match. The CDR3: CAIDRGETQYF. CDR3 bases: TGTGCCATCGACAGGGGTGAGACCCAGTACTTC.

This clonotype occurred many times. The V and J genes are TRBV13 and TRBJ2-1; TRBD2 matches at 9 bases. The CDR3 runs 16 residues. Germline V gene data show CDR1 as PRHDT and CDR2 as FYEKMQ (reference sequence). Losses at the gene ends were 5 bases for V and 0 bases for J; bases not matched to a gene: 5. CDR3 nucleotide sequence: TGTGCCAGCAGCATAGCGGGGGCGAGCTCCTACAATGAGCAGTTCTTC. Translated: CASSIAGASSYNEQFF.